This passage covers 12 T cell receptor beta chains from one sample sequenced in a study of T cells after yellow fever vaccination (dated by TCRdb to about 2019). The treatment or condition label here, explained by the study, means: live attenuated yellow fever vaccine strain. To prepare the library, 5' RACE was applied. TCRdb names Illumina HiSeq 2500 as the instrument used. TCRdb reanalyzed the raw reads on its own, using fastp at Q25 for trimming and MiXCR for clone calling, and kept in-frame beta chains. Identical CDR3 proteins give one entry, which carries the most common genes and DNA. Recorded for this sample are just under 600,000 distinct CDR3 sequences; approximately 13% of them occurred a single time. The ten largest clonotypes hold around 15% of the sample. The sample was PBMCs, taken on the day of the yellow fever booster vaccination. The receptor source for this set is a man between 25 and 39 years old who received the YFV17D yellow fever vaccine.

This clonotype was counted between two and nine times. The rearrangement joins TRBV11-3 to TRBJ2-3, with TRBD2 identical over 7 bases. The J segment lost 14 bases and the V segment lost 0 bases, leaving 11 bases of the junction unmatched. CDR1 and CDR2 from the germline V gene are SGHNT and YENEEA. There are 14 residues in the CDR3. The CDR3 region is CASSLDVSAGVLYF. The CDR3 region has the DNA TGTGCCAGCAGCTTAGATGTTTCGGCGGGAGTTTTGTATTTT.

This clonotype was recorded a few times. The J gene is TRBJ2-2, the V gene TRBV4-3; 9 positions match TRBD1. Germline V lookup: CDR1 LGHNA, CDR2 YSLEER. J gave up 0 bases and V 4 bases, and 3 bases lay outside the gene matches. This CDR3 contains 16 residues. Here the CDR3 DNA reads TGCGCCAGCAGCCGCGGACAGGGGACGAACACCGGGGAGCTGTTTTTT. It codes for CASSRGQGTNTGELFF.

The CDR3 coding sequence is TGTGCCAGCAGTTTGGCAGGGGTTGAAAAACTGTTTTTT. This gives the protein CASSLAGVEKLFF. The V and J genes are TRBV12-3 or TRBV12-4 and TRBJ1-4; a weak D match, TRBD1 (6 bases). The length of the CDR3 is 13 residues. V was trimmed by 3 bases and J by 7 bases, leaving 9 bases between them.

This clonotype was seen more than once but under ten times. This chain uses TRBV7-2 with TRBJ2-2, with D perhaps assigned TRBD1 or TRBD2 (5 bases each). Per the germline V gene, CDR1 is SGHTA and CDR2 is FQGNSA. The CDR3 covers 15 residues. V lost 2 bases and J lost 3, with 10 bases in between. As DNA, the CDR3 is TGTGCCAGCAGCTTAAAATGGGGGTACACCGGGGAGCTGTTTTTT. It translates to CASSLKWGYTGELFF. Filled out from reference TRBV7-2 and TRBJ2-2, the complete variable domain reads GAGVSQSPSNKVTEKGKDVELRCDPISGHTALYWYRQSLGQGLEFLIYFQGNSAPDKSGLPSDRFSAERTGGSVSTLTIQRTQQEDSAVYLCASSLKWGYTGELFFGEGSRLTVL.

This clonotype was seen more than once but under ten times. This chain links TRBV14 with TRBJ2-1; D gene uncertain. CDR1 is SGHDN and CDR2 is FVKESK in the germline V gene. Trimming took off 2 bases at V and 0 bases at J, with 11 bases between the two ends. This CDR3 is built from 16 residues. Written as DNA, the CDR3 is TGTGCCAGCAGCCAAATCGGCGCAAGCTCCTACAATGAGCAGTTCTTC. Translated, it gives CASSQIGASSYNEQFF. The full variable domain, rest sourced from reference TRBV14 and TRBJ2-1, is EAGVTQFPSHSVIEKGQTVTLRCDPISGHDNLYWYRRVMGKEIKFLLHFVKESKQDESGMPNNRFLAERTGGTYSTLKVQPAELEDSGVYFCASSQIGASSYNEQFFGPGTRLTVL.

This rearrangement joins TRBV6-5 to TRBJ2-6, with unresolved D. Germline V gene lookup returns CDR1 MNHEY and CDR2 SVGAGI. Trimming pared 2 bases from V and 0 bases from J, leaving 14 bases between. The CDR3 contains 18 residues. The chain's CDR3 is CASSYDTSRSSGANVLTF. The CDR3 DNA is TGTGCCAGCAGTTACGACACAAGCAGATCCTCTGGGGCCAACGTCCTGACTTTC.

This clonotype has at least ten counts. The chain joins TRBV5-1 to TRBJ2-1; the match to TRBD2 covers 10 bases. The CDR3 contains 15 residues. V shed 1 base, J shed 8 bases, and the junction held 6 bases outside the gene matches. Germline CDR1 reads SGHRS; CDR2 reads YFSETQ. The CDR3 protein is CASSLSGRADHEQFF. The CDR3 DNA follows: TGCGCCAGCAGCTTGAGCGGGAGGGCCGACCATGAGCAGTTCTTC.

This clonotype turned up a few times. The rearrangement uses TRBV14 and TRBJ2-7; D perhaps matches TRBD2 (6 bases). Trimming took off 2 bases at V and 4 bases at J, with 15 bases between the two ends. Germline V gene data show CDR1 as SGHDN and CDR2 as FVKESK. The CDR3 is 15 residues long. The CDR3 loop reads CASSQRRGRMYEQYF. The CDR3 DNA reads as TGTGCCAGCAGCCAACGTAGAGGGAGGATGTACGAGCAGTACTTC.

This clonotype was observed a handful of times. The chain has TRBV7-9 and TRBJ2-7; TRBD1 agrees at 7 bases. Trimming at V came to 5 bases and at J to 3 bases, leaving 7 bases not matched to a gene. CDR3 length: 14 residues. Germline V CDR1 and CDR2: SEHNR, FQNEAQ (reference sequence). CDR3: CASSLTTGVYEQYF. The CDR3 region has the DNA TGTGCCAGCAGCCTAACCACAGGGGTCTACGAGCAGTACTTC.

The chain uses TRBV12-3 or TRBV12-4 and TRBJ2-1; TRBD2 aligns across 7 bases. The CDR3 is 13 amino acids. Trimming at V came to 5 bases and at J to 7 bases, leaving 5 bases not matched to a gene. The CDR3 DNA is TGTGCCAGCAGTAGCGGGACTCCTAATGAGCAGTTCTTC. Its translation is CASSSGTPNEQFF.

Only a few counts were recorded for this clonotype. This chain joins TRBV3-1 and TRBJ2-2, with 7 bases that match TRBD2. Germline CDR1 LGHDT, CDR2 YNNKEL (reference sequence). The CDR3 runs to 15 residues. The J segment lost 3 bases and the V segment lost 3 bases, leaving 4 bases of the junction unmatched. The CDR3 DNA is TGTGCCAGCAGCCACGTTGGACTAGACACCGGGGAGCTGTTTTTT. Protein: CASSHVGLDTGELFF.

A few counts support this clonotype. The V gene is TRBV12-3 or TRBV12-4, the J gene TRBJ2-2; tentative D call: TRBD2 (5 bases). Between the trimmed V and J ends, which lost 10 bases and 6 bases, there was a span of 12 bases. The CDR3 is 12 amino acids. This CDR3 is CATSSVPGELFF. CDR3 nucleotides: TGTGCCACTAGTAGCGTTCCCGGGGAGCTGTTTTTT.